Here is one T cell receptor (beta chain) with its context. No antigen is known for it. A second roughly 7 to 11 cycle PCR used barcoded and J-beta primers. One entry per CDR3 protein, called by TCRdb with MiXCR from the 5' RACE reads. This table has 750,000 to 1,000,000 distinct CDR3 sequences, approximately 32% appearing once. The CDR3 sequence is 14 residues long. V lost 1 base, J lost 0 bases, and 9 bases lay in between. The germline CDR1 and CDR2 sequences are DFQATT and SNEGSKA (reference sequence). The data were obtained in a study of blood T cells in healthy people across ages. Study-wide results and caveats: Strong correlation existed between TCR beta diversity and naive T cell percentage.

This sample also appeared in a second study, on T cells of mothers and their children. From that study: Three healthy Caucasian mothers and their six children were the donors. Compared with unrelated pairs, related mother-child pairs had slightly higher, non-significant overlap. None of the identified T cell clones proved to be persistent microchimeric clones.

This TCR was sampled from a woman between 40 and 55 years old in good health. J is TRBJ1-1 and V is TRBV20-1, with D hard to call. Sequencing was performed on blood. The CDR3: CSARAEGVNTEAFF. The DNA of the CDR3 is TGCAGTGCTAGAGCGGAGGGAGTGAACACTGAAGCTTTCTTT.